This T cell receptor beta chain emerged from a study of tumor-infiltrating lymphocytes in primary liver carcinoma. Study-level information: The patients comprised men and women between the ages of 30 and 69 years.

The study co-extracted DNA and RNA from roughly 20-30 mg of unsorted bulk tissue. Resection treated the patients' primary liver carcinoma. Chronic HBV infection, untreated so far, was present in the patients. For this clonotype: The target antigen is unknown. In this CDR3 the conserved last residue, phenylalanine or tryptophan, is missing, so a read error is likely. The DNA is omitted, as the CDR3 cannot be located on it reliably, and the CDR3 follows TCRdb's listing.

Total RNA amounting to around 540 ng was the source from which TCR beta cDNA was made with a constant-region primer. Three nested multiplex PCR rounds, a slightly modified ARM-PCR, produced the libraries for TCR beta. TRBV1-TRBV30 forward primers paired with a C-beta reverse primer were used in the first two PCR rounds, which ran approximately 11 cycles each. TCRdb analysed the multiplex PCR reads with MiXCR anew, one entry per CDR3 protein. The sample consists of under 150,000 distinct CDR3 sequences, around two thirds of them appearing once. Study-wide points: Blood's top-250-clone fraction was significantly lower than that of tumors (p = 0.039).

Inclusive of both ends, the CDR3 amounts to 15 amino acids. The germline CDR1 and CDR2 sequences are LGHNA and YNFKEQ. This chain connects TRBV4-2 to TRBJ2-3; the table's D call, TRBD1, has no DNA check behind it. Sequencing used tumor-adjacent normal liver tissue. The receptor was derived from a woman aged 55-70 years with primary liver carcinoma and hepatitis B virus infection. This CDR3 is CVSSQEEGGSDPQYI.